Here is one T cell receptor beta chain with its context. The antigen is unknown. These data come from a study of lymphopenia after photon versus proton radiotherapy. Notes on the study in general: Proton therapy kept repertoires fairly stable, unlike photons, which gained effector/memory cells.

Repertoires were generated with immunoSEQ multiplex PCR, while TCRdb's copy carries only in-frame clones and drops some. The data hold more than 45,000 clones, with approximately 84% observed a single time. This sequence was found in a man in his sixties with pancreatic cancer. The sample here was peripheral blood, taken from a patient treated with proton-based radiotherapy.

The CDR3 region is CASSLTGRFNEQYF. The CDR3 DNA is TGTGCCAGCAGTCTAACCGGGCGTTTTAACGAGCAGTACTTC. V is TRBV28 and J is TRBJ2-7; D is unresolved. Deletions cut 5 bases from V and 5 bases from J, with 16 bases between. CDR3 size: 14 residues. The germline gives CDR1 MDHEN, CDR2 SYDVKM. The full variable domain, its missing parts supplied by reference TRBV28 and TRBJ2-7, is DVKVTQSSRYLVKRTGEKVFLECVQDMDHENMFWYRQDPGLGLRLIYFSYDVKMKEKGDIPEGYSVSREKKERFSLILESASTNQTSMYLCASSLTGRFNEQYFGPGTRLTVT.